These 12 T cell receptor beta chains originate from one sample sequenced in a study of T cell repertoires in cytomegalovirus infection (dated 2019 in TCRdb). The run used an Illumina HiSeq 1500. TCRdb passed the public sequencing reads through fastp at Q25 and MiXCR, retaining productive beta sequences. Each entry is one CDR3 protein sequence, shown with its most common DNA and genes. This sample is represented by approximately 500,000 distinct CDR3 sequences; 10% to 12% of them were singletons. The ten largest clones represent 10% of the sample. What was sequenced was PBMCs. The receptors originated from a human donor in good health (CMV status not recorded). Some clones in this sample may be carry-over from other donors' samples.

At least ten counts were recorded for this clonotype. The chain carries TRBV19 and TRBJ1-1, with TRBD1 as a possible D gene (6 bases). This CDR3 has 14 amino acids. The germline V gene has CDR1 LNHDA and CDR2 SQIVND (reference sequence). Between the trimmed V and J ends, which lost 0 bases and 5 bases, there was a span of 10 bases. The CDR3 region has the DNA TGTGCCAGTAGTATAGACGGGGGCGATACTGAAGCTTTCTTT. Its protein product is CASSIDGGDTEAFF.

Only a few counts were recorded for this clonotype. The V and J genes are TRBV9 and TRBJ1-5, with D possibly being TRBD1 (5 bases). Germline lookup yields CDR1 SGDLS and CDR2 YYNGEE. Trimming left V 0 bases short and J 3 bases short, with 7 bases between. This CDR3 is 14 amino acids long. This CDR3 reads CASSVDGANQPQHF. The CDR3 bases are TGTGCCAGCAGCGTAGATGGGGCCAATCAGCCCCAGCATTTT.

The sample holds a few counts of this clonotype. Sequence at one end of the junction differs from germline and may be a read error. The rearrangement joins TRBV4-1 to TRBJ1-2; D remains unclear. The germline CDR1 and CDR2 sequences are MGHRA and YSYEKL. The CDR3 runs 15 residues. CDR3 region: CASSQDETRYYGYTF. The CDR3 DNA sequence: TGTGCCAGCAGCCAAGATGAAACAAGATACTATGGCTACACCTTC.

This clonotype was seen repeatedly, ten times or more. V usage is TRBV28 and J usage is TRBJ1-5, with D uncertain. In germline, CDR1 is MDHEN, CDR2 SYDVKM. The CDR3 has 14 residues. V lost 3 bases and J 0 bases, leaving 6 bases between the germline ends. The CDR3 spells CASSFPVSNQPQHF. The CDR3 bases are TGTGCCAGCAGTTTTCCCGTTAGCAATCAGCCCCAGCATTTT.

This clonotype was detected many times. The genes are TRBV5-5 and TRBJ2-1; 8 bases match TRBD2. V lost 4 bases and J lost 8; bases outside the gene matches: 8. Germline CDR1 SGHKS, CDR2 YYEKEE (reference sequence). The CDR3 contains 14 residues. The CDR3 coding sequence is TGTGCCAGCAGCCGATTTGCGGGGGGCGATGAGCAGTTCTTC. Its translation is CASSRFAGGDEQFF.

The CDR3 region is CASSQDRGQGGNTIYF. DNA of the CDR3: TGTGCCAGCAGCCAAGATAGGGGACAGGGAGGAAACACCATATATTTT. The V and J genes are TRBV4-2 and TRBJ1-3; 9 nucleotides line up with TRBD1. V shed 0 bases, J shed 4 bases, and the junction held 4 bases outside the gene matches. The CDR3 consists of 16 residues. Per germline, CDR1 LGHNA and CDR2 YNFKEQ.

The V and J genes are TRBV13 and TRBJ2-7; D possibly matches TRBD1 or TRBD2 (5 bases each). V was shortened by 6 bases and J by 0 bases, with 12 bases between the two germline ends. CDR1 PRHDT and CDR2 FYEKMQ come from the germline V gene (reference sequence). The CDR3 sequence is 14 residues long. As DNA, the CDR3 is TGTGCCAGCAGAGCCTTTGGGGGCTCCTACGAGCAGTACTTC. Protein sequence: CASRAFGGSYEQYF. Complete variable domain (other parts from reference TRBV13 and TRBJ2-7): AAGVIQSPRHLIKEKRETATLKCYPIPRHDTVYWYQQGPGQDPQFLISFYEKMQSDKGSIPDRFSAQQFSDYHSELNMSSLELGDSALYFCASRAFGGSYEQYFGPGTRLTVT.

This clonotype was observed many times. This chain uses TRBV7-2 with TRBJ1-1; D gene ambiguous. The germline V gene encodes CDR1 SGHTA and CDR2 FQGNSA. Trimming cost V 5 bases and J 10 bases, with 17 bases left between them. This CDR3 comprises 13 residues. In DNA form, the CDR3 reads TGTGCCAGCAGCCCACAGCAGGAATCGGGAGCTTTCTTT. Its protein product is CASSPQQESGAFF.

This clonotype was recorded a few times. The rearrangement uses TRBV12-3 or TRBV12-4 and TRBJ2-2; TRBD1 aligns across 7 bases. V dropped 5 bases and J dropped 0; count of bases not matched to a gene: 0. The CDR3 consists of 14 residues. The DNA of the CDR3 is TGTGCCAGCAGTGGACAGGCGAACACCGGGGAGCTGTTTTTT. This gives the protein CASSGQANTGELFF.

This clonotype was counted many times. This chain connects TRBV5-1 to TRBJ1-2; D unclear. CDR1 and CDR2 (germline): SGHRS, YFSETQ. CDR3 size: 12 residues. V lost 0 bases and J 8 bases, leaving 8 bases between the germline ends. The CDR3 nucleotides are TGCGCCAGCAGCTTGGGAACTAAGGGCTACACCTTC. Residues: CASSLGTKGYTF.

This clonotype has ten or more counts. The CDR3 reads CASSLAGLGRDTQYF. CDR3 DNA sequence: TGTGCCAGCAGCTTGGCAGGGTTGGGCCGAGATACGCAGTATTTT. This chain joins TRBV7-9 and TRBJ2-3, with D possibly TRBD1 on 5 matching bases. Germline lookup yields CDR1 SEHNR and CDR2 FQNEAQ (reference sequence). Trimming shortened V by 3 bases and J by 5 bases, and 15 bases separated the two germline ends. The CDR3 covers 15 residues. The full variable domain, its missing parts supplied by reference TRBV7-9 and TRBJ2-3, is DTGVSQNPRHKITKRGQNVTFRCDPISEHNRLYWYRQTLGQGPEFLTYFQNEAQLEKSRLLSDRFSAERPKGSFSTLEIQRTEQGDSAMYLCASSLAGLGRDTQYFGPGTRLTVL.

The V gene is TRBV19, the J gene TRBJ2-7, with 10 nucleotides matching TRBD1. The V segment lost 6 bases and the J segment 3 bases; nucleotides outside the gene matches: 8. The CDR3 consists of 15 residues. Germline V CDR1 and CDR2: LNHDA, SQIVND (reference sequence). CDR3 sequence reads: CASSQDRGRVYEQYF. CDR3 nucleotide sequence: TGTGCCAGTAGCCAAGACAGGGGGCGAGTCTACGAGCAGTACTTC.